The clone carrying this T cell receptor beta chain was seen at least ten times. Its antigen is unidentified. This sample was taken from a study of blood T cells in healthy people across ages. Study outcomes and limitations: Per million T cells, TCR beta diversity dropped roughly linearly as age increased. Without sorted subsets, naive and antigen-experienced compartments could not be conclusively compared.

Each of the donors had roughly 9.7 milliliters of peripheral blood drawn into EDTA-treated Vacutainer tubes. The CDR3 runs 16 residues. The germline V gene has CDR1 SGHRS and CDR2 YFSETQ. The germline V and J ends were trimmed by 0 bases and 2 bases, with 15 bases remaining between them. Primed by a sample-barcoded 5' primer and a J-beta primer mix, a second PCR proceeded for about 7 to 11 cycles. Every sample produced at least 3 million CDR3-containing paired-end reads. MiXCR, applied by TCRdb to the 5' RACE reads, yields one record per CDR3 protein. The table lists roughly 800,000 distinct CDR3 sequences, 58% of them singletons, with 22% in the top ten.

The specimen was blood. The chain is built from TRBV5-1 and TRBJ2-7, with D perhaps TRBD1 (7 bases). This clonotype originated in a young man in good health. Written as DNA, the CDR3 is TGCGCCAGCAGCTTGGGGACAACAGGGGAGGCCTACGAGCAGTACTTC. Its protein product is CASSLGTTGEAYEQYF.